The 27 T cell receptor beta chains presented below share a single source sample, sequenced in a study of blood T cell repertoires in COVID-19. Assay used: immunoSEQ multiplex PCR; TCRdb lists only in-frame clones, some missing. The repertoire consists of about 120,000 clones, with 78% occurring once and the leading ten covering 2% to 2.5%. The sequenced material came from peripheral blood. Receptor source: an older man with acute or convalescent COVID-19.

For this clone: Additional DNA sequences in this sample encode the identical CDR3. The chain is built from TRBV5-1 and TRBJ2-5; 9 positions match TRBD1. Germline-derived CDR1 and CDR2 are SGHRS and YFSETQ. The CDR3 is made up of 14 amino acids. V gave up 3 bases and J gave up 5 bases; unmatched junction bases: 5. The CDR3 is CASSSGQGGETQYF. In DNA, the CDR3 is TGCGCCAGCAGCTCGGGACAGGGAGGGGAGACCCAGTACTTC.

The gene calls are TRBV9 and TRBJ1-6; D perhaps matches TRBD1 (5 bases). The ends were cut back, 3 bases at V and 0 bases at J, with 7 bases in the middle. The CDR3 is 15 amino acids. From germline, CDR1 is SGDLS and CDR2 YYNGEE. The CDR3 spells CASSAGPSYNSPLHF. For the CDR3, the DNA is TGTGCCAGCAGCGCAGGGCCCTCCTATAATTCACCCCTCCACTTT.

This clone was detected a few times. The rearrangement joins TRBV19 to TRBJ2-2; D is perhaps TRBD2 (6 bases). The V and J ends lost 3 bases and 4 bases respectively, with 12 bases between them. CDR1 is LNHDA, CDR2 SQIVND, per germline (reference sequence). The CDR3 runs to 15 residues. CDR3 sequence reads: CASSIGGIGTGELFF. DNA for the CDR3: TGTGCCAGTAGTATCGGGGGAATAGGCACCGGGGAGCTGTTTTTT.

This chain connects TRBV5-4 to TRBJ2-1; TRBD1 aligns across 9 bases. The CDR3 is 14 residues long. Trimming at V came to 2 bases and at J to 5 bases, leaving 2 bases not matched to a gene. From germline, CDR1 is SGHNT and CDR2 YYREEE (reference sequence). The CDR3 bases are TGTGCCAGCAGCTTTTGGGACAGGGACAATGAGCAGTTCTTC. Translation gives CASSFWDRDNEQFF.

The chain has TRBV30 and TRBJ1-3; TRBD1 is a possible D gene (6 bases). The CDR3 runs to 13 residues. The V end lost 3 bases, the J end lost 4 bases, and 10 bases lay between the germline ends. Germline-derived CDR1 and CDR2 are GTSNPN and SVGIG (reference sequence). CDR3 sequence reads: CAWRSGAGNTIYF. Here the CDR3 DNA reads TGTGCCTGGAGATCAGGGGCCGGAAACACCATATATTTT. Based on the CDR3 plus reference TRBV30 and TRBJ1-3, the full variable domain is SQTIHQWPATLVQPVGSPLSLECTVEGTSNPNLYWYRQAAGRGLQLLFYSVGIGQISSEVPQNLSASRPQDRQFILSSKKLLLSDSGFYLCAWRSGAGNTIYFGEGSWLTVV.

The V gene is TRBV5-1, the J gene TRBJ1-1, with no clear D. Trimming removed 4 bases from V and 2 bases from J, with 9 bases in between. Germline loops: CDR1 SGHRS, CDR2 YFSETQ. This CDR3 region has 13 residues. The CDR3 reads CASSPPVNTEAFF. The CDR3 nucleotides are TGCGCCAGCAGCCCCCCAGTTAACACTGAAGCTTTCTTT.

The chain links TRBV7-2 to TRBJ1-2; TRBD1 aligns across 8 bases. Germline V gene sequence: CDR1 SGHTA, CDR2 FQGNSA. This CDR3 comprises 19 residues. V shed 5 bases, J shed 1 base, and the junction held 18 bases outside the gene matches. The CDR3 DNA is TGTGCCAGCAGCGTAGATACCGGGACAGGTCTACTTGTTAACTATGGCTACACCTTC. Translating it yields CASSVDTGTGLLVNYGYTF.

The V gene is TRBV18, the J gene TRBJ2-1, with TRBD1 identical over 9 bases. The germline V gene has CDR1 KGHSH and CDR2 LQKENI. The CDR3 is made up of 17 amino acids. V lost 1 base and J lost 7; bases outside the gene matches: 11. CDR3 in DNA: TGTGCCAGCTCACCACTCTCAGGGACAGGGTCGTTAAATGAGCAGTTCTTC. The encoded protein is CASSPLSGTGSLNEQFF.

In its sample, this clone was seen once. The V and J genes are TRBV5-4 and TRBJ1-1; D is unresolved. The CDR3 contains 15 residues. Trimming removed 4 bases at V and 0 bases at J, with 13 bases between. CDR1 and CDR2 (germline): SGHNT, YYREEE (reference sequence). The CDR3 loop reads CASSPGSLLNTEAFF. The CDR3 nucleotides are TGTGCCAGCAGCCCCGGGAGCCTGCTGAACACTGAAGCTTTCTTT.

The chain employs TRBV6-6 and TRBJ2-3, with 10 bases lining up with TRBD1. The CDR3 covers 14 residues. CDR1 MNHNY and CDR2 SVGAGI come from the germline V gene (reference sequence). V dropped 8 bases and J dropped 5; count of bases not matched to a gene: 7. The CDR3 nucleotides are TGTGCCAGCGGCAGACAGGGGGCTTTAGATACGCAGTATTTT. Translation: CASGRQGALDTQYF.

The chain links TRBV7-8 to TRBJ1-1, with TRBD1 matching over 10 bases. Looked up from germline, CDR1 is SGHVS and CDR2 is FQNEAQ. V shed 5 bases and J 0 bases; nucleotides not matched to a gene: 3. The CDR3 is 15 residues long. This CDR3 reads CASSQGTGVNTEAFF. CDR3 DNA sequence: TGTGCCAGCAGCCAAGGGACAGGGGTGAACACTGAAGCTTTCTTT. Based on the CDR3 plus reference TRBV7-8 and TRBJ1-1, the full variable domain is GAGVSQSPRYKVAKRGQDVALRCDPISGHVSLFWYQQALGQGPEFLTYFQNEAQLDKSGLPSDRFFAERPEGSVSTLKIQRTQQEDSAVYLCASSQGTGVNTEAFFGQGTRLTVV.

The chain links TRBV25-1 to TRBJ1-1; perhaps TRBD1 as D (6 bases). This CDR3 has 13 residues. The V and J ends lost 6 bases and 4 bases respectively, with 12 bases between them. Germline CDR1 is MGHDK and CDR2 is SYGVNS. CDR3 bases: TGTGCCAGCAGCCGACAGGTGGGCACTGAAGCTTTCTTT. Translation: CASSRQVGTEAFF.

The chain recombines TRBV6-5 with TRBJ2-1, with D perhaps matching TRBD2 (7 bases). V was pared by 5 bases and J by 2 bases, with 13 bases between. Germline CDR1 and CDR2: MNHEY and SVGAGI. The CDR3 spans 15 residues. CDR3 amino acids: CASSPRGQTYNEQFF. The CDR3 DNA reads as TGTGCCAGCAGTCCGCGGGGGCAAACCTACAATGAGCAGTTCTTC.

The chain employs TRBV7-2 and TRBJ2-3; 10 bases fit TRBD2. Trimming took 6 bases from V and 1 from J; bases not matched to a gene: 4. The CDR3 has 15 amino acids. Germline values: CDR1 SGHTA, CDR2 FQGNSA. CDR3 protein: CASRQAGGRTDTQYF. Here the CDR3 DNA reads TGTGCCAGCAGACAAGCGGGAGGGCGCACAGATACGCAGTATTTT.

The V call is TRBV6-4, the J call TRBJ1-5, with TRBD1 matching over 7 bases. CDR1 and CDR2 from the germline V gene are MRHNA and SNTAGT. V shed 5 bases, J shed 2 bases, and the junction held 6 bases outside the gene matches. This CDR3 is built from 15 residues. CDR3 nucleotide sequence: TGTGCCAGCAGTCAGACACAGGGGCGCAATCAGCCCCAGCATTTT. Encoded protein: CASSQTQGRNQPQHF.

The chain uses TRBV19 and TRBJ1-2, with TRBD1 identical over 10 bases. This CDR3 comprises 15 residues. V lost 1 base, J lost 6 bases, and 5 bases stayed unmatched. The germline V gene encodes CDR1 LNHDA and CDR2 SQIVND (reference sequence). The CDR3 DNA reads as TGTGCCAGTAGTATAGGACGGGACAGGGGCCATGGCTACACCTTC. This codes for CASSIGRDRGHGYTF.

V is TRBV2 and J is TRBJ2-5; 9 nucleotides align to TRBD2. Germline V lookup: CDR1 SNHLY, CDR2 FYNNEI. V gave up 7 bases and J gave up 7 bases; unmatched junction bases: 16. The CDR3 is made up of 16 amino acids. The CDR3 spells CASIPKRASGAGTQYF. CDR3 bases: TGTGCCAGCATCCCCAAGAGGGCTAGCGGGGCAGGGACCCAGTACTTC.

The rearrangement joins TRBV4-1 to TRBJ2-2, with a tentative D call TRBD1 (6 bases). Looked up from germline, CDR1 is MGHRA and CDR2 is YSYEKL. The V end lost 1 base, the J end lost 2 bases, and 20 bases lay between the germline ends. This CDR3 is built from 19 residues. The DNA of the CDR3 is TGCGCCAGCAGCCAAGTAATCGGCAGGGGTCATCATAACACCGGGGAGCTGTTTTTT. Amino acids: CASSQVIGRGHHNTGELFF.

The rearrangement links TRBV6-5 to TRBJ1-2; D possibly corresponds to TRBD1 (6 bases). The V end lost 8 bases, the J end lost 5 bases, and 18 bases lay between the germline ends. In germline, CDR1 is MNHEY, CDR2 SVGAGI. The CDR3 is 14 amino acids. Written as DNA, the CDR3 is TGTGCCAGCGGGACGAAAAACAGGGTATATGGCTACACCTTC. Protein sequence: CASGTKNRVYGYTF.

The V and J genes are TRBV2 and TRBJ1-2; a weak D match, TRBD1 (5 bases). V was pared by 0 bases and J by 6 bases, with 8 bases between. This CDR3 has 13 residues. Germline loops: CDR1 SNHLY, CDR2 FYNNEI. CDR3 sequence reads: CASSEASQDGYTF. CDR3 bases: TGTGCCAGCAGTGAAGCTTCACAGGATGGCTACACCTTC.

V is TRBV18 and J is TRBJ2-7; D unclear. Deletions cut 4 bases from V and 3 bases from J, with 7 bases between. The germline gives CDR1 KGHSH, CDR2 LQKENI. This CDR3 has 12 amino acids. CDR3 in amino acids: CASSHTNYEQYF. CDR3 sequence (DNA): TGTGCCAGCTCACACACAAACTACGAGCAGTACTTC.

The V gene is TRBV7-2, the J gene TRBJ1-1; 7 bases agree with TRBD1. The germline V gene encodes CDR1 SGHTA and CDR2 FQGNSA. With V trimmed by 1 base and J by 11 bases, 13 bases remained unmatched. This CDR3 has 15 amino acids. CDR3 residues: CASSLGDSVQKRAFF. The CDR3 coding sequence is TGTGCCAGCAGCTTAGGGGACAGCGTCCAGAAGCGGGCTTTCTTT.

This CDR3 reads CATKLSGQGYTGELFF. The CDR3 DNA reads as TGTGCCACCAAACTCTCGGGACAGGGGTACACCGGGGAGCTGTTTTTT. The chain employs TRBV7-2 and TRBJ2-2, with TRBD1 matching 10 bases. The CDR3 consists of 16 residues. Germline V gene data show CDR1 as SGHTA and CDR2 as FQGNSA. V gave up 10 bases and J gave up 3 bases; unmatched junction bases: 11.

This clone appeared a few times. The rearrangement links TRBV5-1 to TRBJ1-4; D possibly corresponds to TRBD1 (6 bases). CDR3 length: 14 residues. Germline assignment: CDR1 SGHRS and CDR2 YFSETQ. V dropped 4 bases and J dropped 1 base, with 8 bases sitting between them. The CDR3 bases are TGCGCCAGCAGCAAAGGGGGAACTAATGAAAAACTGTTTTTT. As protein: CASSKGGTNEKLFF.

The gene calls are TRBV18 and TRBJ2-2; D might be TRBD1 (5 bases). Germline V gene data show CDR1 as KGHSH and CDR2 as LQKENI. The CDR3 spans 14 residues. Trimming took 3 bases from V and 4 from J, leaving 9 bases between them. The CDR3 DNA reads TGTGCCAGCTCACCTTTCAGGGTCACCGGGGAGCTGTTTTTT. This translates into CASSPFRVTGELFF. The full variable domain, rest sourced from reference TRBV18 and TRBJ2-2, is NAGVMQNPRHLVRRRGQEARLRCSPMKGHSHVYWYRQLPEEGLKFMVYLQKENIIDESGMPKERFSAEFPKEGPSILRIQQVVRGDSAAYFCASSPFRVTGELFFGEGSRLTVL.

The chain couples TRBV12-3 or TRBV12-4 to TRBJ1-5; D gene ambiguous. Trimming removed 5 bases from V and 5 bases from J, with 10 bases in between. The CDR3 totals 13 residues. The CDR3 loop reads CASSPSGYQPQHF. For the CDR3, the DNA is TGTGCCAGCAGTCCCTCGGGTTATCAGCCCCAGCATTTT.

CDR3 sequence (DNA): TGTGCCACCAGTGATTTTCGGGGAACAGGGGCCAACGTCCTGACTTTC. This sequence encodes CATSDFRGTGANVLTF. The gene calls are TRBV24-1 and TRBJ2-6; D may be TRBD2 (5 bases). Germline CDR1 and CDR2: KGHDR and SFDVKD. V was pared by 1 base and J by 4 bases, with 10 bases between. The CDR3 covers 16 residues.